This passage covers 9 T cell receptor beta chains from one sample sequenced in a study of cytotoxic CD8 clonotypes in ibrutinib-treated CLL. Measured with immunoSEQ multiplex PCR; TCRdb has only the in-frame clones, and not every one. The table includes some 200,000 clones, over 60% detected once. This material consisted of PBMCs, taken after 24 months of ibrutinib treatment. The receptors stem from a human donor with chronic lymphocytic leukemia.

This clone was seen a handful of times. The chain recombines TRBV7-9 with TRBJ1-5; no reliable D call. V lost 5 bases and J 4 bases, leaving 12 bases between the germline ends. The CDR3 spans 14 residues. Germline lookup yields CDR1 SEHNR and CDR2 FQNEAQ (reference sequence). In DNA, the CDR3 is TGTGCCAGCAGCCAAAACTCTGGTAATCAGCCCCAGCATTTT. It is translated as CASSQNSGNQPQHF.

The chain links TRBV19 to TRBJ2-1; D is ambiguous. Germline CDR1 is LNHDA and CDR2 is SQIVND (reference sequence). This CDR3 has 16 residues. The germline V and J ends were trimmed by 6 bases and 8 bases, with 23 bases remaining between them. This CDR3 reads CASSSPGQVMDDEQFF. In DNA form, the CDR3 reads TGTGCCAGTAGCTCCCCCGGGCAAGTAATGGATGATGAGCAGTTCTTC.

The genes are TRBV10-3 and TRBJ1-3; D gene uncertain. Germline-derived CDR1 and CDR2 are ENHRY and SYGVKD. The CDR3 is 15 residues long. The V and J ends lost 6 bases and 2 bases respectively, with 14 bases between them. The CDR3 nucleotides read TGTGCCATCAGAAAGGGTGCAGACCCTGGAAACACCATATATTTT. It is translated as CAIRKGADPGNTIYF.

The genes are TRBV2 and TRBJ2-4; D gene uncertain. The CDR3 sequence is 14 residues long. V was pared by 3 bases and J by 0 bases, with 6 bases between. The germline gives CDR1 SNHLY, CDR2 FYNNEI. The CDR3 DNA follows: TGTGCCAGCAGTGAGGTGGAAGCCAAAAACATTCAGTACTTC. This encodes CASSEVEAKNIQYF.

This clone appeared a few times. This chain links TRBV10-3 with TRBJ2-1, with no clear D. This CDR3 has 11 amino acids. Germline V gene lookup returns CDR1 ENHRY and CDR2 SYGVKD. V lost 3 bases and J lost 10, with 7 bases in between. The CDR3 nucleotides are TGTGCCATCAGTGACGTGAGGGAGCAGTTCTTC. It codes for CAISDVREQFF.

This clone is a singleton in its sample. The chain employs TRBV29-1 and TRBJ2-7; D is uncertain. Per germline, CDR1 SQVTM and CDR2 ANQGSEA. This CDR3 is built from 11 residues. V lost 5 bases to trimming and J lost 2 bases, with 7 bases between them. CDR3: CSVRTAYEQYF. The DNA of the CDR3 is TGCAGCGTTCGGACCGCCTACGAGCAGTACTTC.

This clone was seen only a few times. The V and J genes are TRBV7-2 and TRBJ2-3, with a weak D call TRBD2 (6 bases). Germline CDR1 and CDR2: SGHTA and FQGNSA. V gave up 2 bases and J gave up 2 bases, with 11 bases separating them. This CDR3 spans 15 amino acids. Here the CDR3 DNA reads TGTGCCAGCAGCTTATTAGCGGCGTTCACAGATACGCAGTATTTT. This encodes CASSLLAAFTDTQYF.

The V gene is TRBV7-9, the J gene TRBJ2-1; D gene unclear. Looked up from germline, CDR1 is SEHNR and CDR2 is FQNEAQ (reference sequence). V gave up 5 bases and J gave up 7 bases, with 24 bases separating them. This CDR3 spans 17 amino acids. The CDR3 DNA is TGTGCCAGCAGCCCCCTTCCCAAGTCTCGCGGTGATAATGAGCAGTTCTTC. Translating it yields CASSPLPKSRGDNEQFF.

The chain recombines TRBV28 with TRBJ1-4; D remains ambiguous. CDR3 length: 13 residues. Trimming shortened V by 10 bases and J by 3 bases, and 12 bases separated the two germline ends. CDR1 is MDHEN and CDR2 is SYDVKM in the germline V gene. The CDR3 sequence is CATSRAANEKLFF. CDR3 nucleotide sequence: TGTGCCACAAGCCGAGCGGCTAATGAAAAACTGTTTTTT. The entire variable domain, with the rest obtained from reference TRBV28 and TRBJ1-4, is as follows: DVKVTQSSRYLVKRTGEKVFLECVQDMDHENMFWYRQDPGLGLRLIYFSYDVKMKEKGDIPEGYSVSREKKERFSLILESASTNQTSMYLCATSRAANEKLFFGSGTQLSVL.